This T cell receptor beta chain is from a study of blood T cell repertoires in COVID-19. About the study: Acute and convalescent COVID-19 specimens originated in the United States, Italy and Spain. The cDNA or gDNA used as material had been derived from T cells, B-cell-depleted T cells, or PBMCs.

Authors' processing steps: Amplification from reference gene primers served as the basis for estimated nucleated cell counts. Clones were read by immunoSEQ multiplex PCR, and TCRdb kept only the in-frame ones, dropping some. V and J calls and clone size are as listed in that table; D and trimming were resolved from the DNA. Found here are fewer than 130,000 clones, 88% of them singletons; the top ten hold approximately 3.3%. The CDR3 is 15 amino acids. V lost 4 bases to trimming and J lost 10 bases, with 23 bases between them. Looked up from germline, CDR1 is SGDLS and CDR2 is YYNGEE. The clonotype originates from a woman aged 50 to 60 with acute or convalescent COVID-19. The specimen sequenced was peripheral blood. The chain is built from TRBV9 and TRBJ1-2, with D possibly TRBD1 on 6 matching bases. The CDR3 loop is CASSPRAGGTSNYTF. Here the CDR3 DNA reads TGTGCCAGCAGCCCCCGGGCTGGGGGCACTTCGAACTACACCTTC.